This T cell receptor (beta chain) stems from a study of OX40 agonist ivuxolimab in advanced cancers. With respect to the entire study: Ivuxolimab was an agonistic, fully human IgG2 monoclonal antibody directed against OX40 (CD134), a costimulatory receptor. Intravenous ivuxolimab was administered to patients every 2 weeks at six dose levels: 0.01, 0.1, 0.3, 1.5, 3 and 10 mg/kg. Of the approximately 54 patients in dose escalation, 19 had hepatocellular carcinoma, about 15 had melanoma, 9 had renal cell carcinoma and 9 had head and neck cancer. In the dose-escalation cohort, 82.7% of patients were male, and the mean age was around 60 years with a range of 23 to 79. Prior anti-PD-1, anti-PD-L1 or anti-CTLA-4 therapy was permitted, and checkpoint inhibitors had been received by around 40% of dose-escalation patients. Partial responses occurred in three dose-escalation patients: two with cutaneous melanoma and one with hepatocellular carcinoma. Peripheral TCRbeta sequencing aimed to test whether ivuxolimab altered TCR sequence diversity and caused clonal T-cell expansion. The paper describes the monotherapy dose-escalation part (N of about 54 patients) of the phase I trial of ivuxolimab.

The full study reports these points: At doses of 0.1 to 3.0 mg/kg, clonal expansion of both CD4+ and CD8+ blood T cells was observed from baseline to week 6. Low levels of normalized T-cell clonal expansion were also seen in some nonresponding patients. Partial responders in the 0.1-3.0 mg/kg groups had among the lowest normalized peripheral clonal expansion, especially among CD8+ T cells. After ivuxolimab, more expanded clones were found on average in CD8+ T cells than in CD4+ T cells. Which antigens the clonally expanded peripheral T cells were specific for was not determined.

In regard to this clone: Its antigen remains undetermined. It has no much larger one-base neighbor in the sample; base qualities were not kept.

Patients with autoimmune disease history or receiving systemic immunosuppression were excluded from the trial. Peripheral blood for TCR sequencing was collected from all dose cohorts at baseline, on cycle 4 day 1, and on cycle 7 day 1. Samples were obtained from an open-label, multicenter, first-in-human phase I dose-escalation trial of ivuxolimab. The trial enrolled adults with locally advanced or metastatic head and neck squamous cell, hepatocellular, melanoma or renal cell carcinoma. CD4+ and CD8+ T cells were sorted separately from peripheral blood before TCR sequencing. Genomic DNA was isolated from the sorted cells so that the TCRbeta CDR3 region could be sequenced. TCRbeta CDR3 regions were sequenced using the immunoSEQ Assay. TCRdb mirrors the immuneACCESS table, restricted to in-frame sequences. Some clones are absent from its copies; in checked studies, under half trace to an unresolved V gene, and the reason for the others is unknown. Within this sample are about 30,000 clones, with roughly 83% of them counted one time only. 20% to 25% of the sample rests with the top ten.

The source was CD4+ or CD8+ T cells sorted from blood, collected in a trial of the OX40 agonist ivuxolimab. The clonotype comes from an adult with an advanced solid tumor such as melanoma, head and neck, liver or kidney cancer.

The encoded CDR3 is CASSPPGAYGYTF. The DNA sequence follows: TGTGCCAGCAGTCCCCCCGGGGCCTATGGCTACACCTTC. Recombination joined TRBV27 with TRBJ1-2, with TRBD1 perhaps the D gene, on 5 matching bases. The CDR3 starts with the cysteine, ends with the phenylalanine, and has 13 residues. The DNA shown is the 39-base CDR3, in frame from base 1. V is reduced by 5 bases and J by 4 bases, leaving a spacing of 11 bases between them. In the germline V gene (reference sequence), CDR1 corresponds to MNHEY and CDR2 to SMNVEV.